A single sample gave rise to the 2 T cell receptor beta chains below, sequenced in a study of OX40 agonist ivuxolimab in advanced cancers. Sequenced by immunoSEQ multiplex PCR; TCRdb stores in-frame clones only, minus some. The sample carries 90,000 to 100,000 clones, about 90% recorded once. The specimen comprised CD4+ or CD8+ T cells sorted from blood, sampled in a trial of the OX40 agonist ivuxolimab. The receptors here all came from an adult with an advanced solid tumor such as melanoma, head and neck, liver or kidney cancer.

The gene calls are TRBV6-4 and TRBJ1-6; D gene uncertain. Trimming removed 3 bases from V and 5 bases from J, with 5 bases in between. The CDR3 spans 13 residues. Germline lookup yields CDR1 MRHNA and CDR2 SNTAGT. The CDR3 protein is CASSESHNSPLHF. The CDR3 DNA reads TGTGCCAGCAGTGAATCTCATAATTCACCCCTCCACTTT.

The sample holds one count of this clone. The CDR3 DNA reads TGTGCCAGCAGCCGCAGCGATGCGGACTCCTACGAGCAGTACTTC. This codes for CASSRSDADSYEQYF. The chain combines TRBV7-2 with TRBJ2-7; D ambiguous. Trimming pared 5 bases from V and 0 bases from J, leaving 14 bases between. The CDR3 has 15 residues. Germline-derived CDR1 and CDR2 are SGHTA and FQGNSA.